These 27 T cell receptor beta chains were all obtained from the same sample, sequenced in a study of blood T cell repertoires in COVID-19. Assay: immunoSEQ multiplex PCR; the TCRdb copy retains only in-frame clones and omits some. The sample records about 49,000 clones, 70% to 90% being singletons. The sequenced sample consisted of peripheral blood. Every receptor here comes from a man in his forties with active COVID-19.

The chain carries TRBV7-9 and TRBJ1-2; D is possibly TRBD1 (6 bases). Germline assignment: CDR1 SEHNR and CDR2 FQNEAQ (reference sequence). V lost 1 base and J lost 8, with 8 bases in between. The CDR3 spans 12 residues. The CDR3: CASSLDREGYTF. The CDR3 DNA follows: TGTGCCAGCAGCTTAGACAGGGAAGGCTACACCTTC. The complete variable domain, with remaining parts taken from reference TRBV7-9 and TRBJ1-2, reads DTGVSQNPRHKITKRGQNVTFRCDPISEHNRLYWYRQTLGQGPEFLTYFQNEAQLEKSRLLSDRFSAERPKGSFSTLEIQRTEQGDSAMYLCASSLDREGYTFGSGTRLTVV.

The rearrangement joins TRBV5-4 to TRBJ2-5; 8 bases line up with TRBD1. Trimming took 0 bases from V and 5 from J; bases not matched to a gene: 6. The CDR3 has 15 residues. CDR1 is SGHNT, CDR2 YYREEE, per germline (reference sequence). DNA for the CDR3: TGTGCCAGCAGCTTGGACAGGGGGTTTTTCGAGACCCAGTACTTC. Protein: CASSLDRGFFETQYF.

The gene calls are TRBV30 and TRBJ1-6; TRBD1 matches 9 bases. The CDR3 covers 12 residues. V was pared by 5 bases and J by 7 bases, with 0 bases of the junction left unmatched. Germline V gives CDR1 GTSNPN, CDR2 SVGIG (reference sequence). The DNA of the CDR3 is TGTGCCTGGGACAGGGGGAATTCACCCCTCCACTTT. Translating it yields CAWDRGNSPLHF.

The rearrangement uses TRBV10-1 and TRBJ2-7, with D uncertain. The CDR3 extends over 15 amino acids. Trimming stripped 2 bases from V and 0 bases from J, with 11 bases between. CDR1 is WNHNN and CDR2 is SYGVQD in the germline V gene (reference sequence). CDR3 sequence reads: CASSETRVSSYEQYF. The CDR3 DNA sequence: TGCGCCAGCAGTGAGACTCGGGTAAGCTCCTACGAGCAGTACTTC.

The table lists this clone with a count of one. V and J are TRBV10-2 and TRBJ2-3; 7 positions match TRBD2. Germline V gene data show CDR1 as WSHSY and CDR2 as SAAADI. The CDR3 runs 15 residues. V shed 8 bases and J 0 bases; nucleotides not matched to a gene: 8. The CDR3 spells CASGNSGSSTDTQYF. CDR3 DNA: TGCGCCAGCGGAAATAGCGGGTCTAGCACAGATACGCAGTATTTT.

The chain is built from TRBV27 and TRBJ2-7; 9 bases map to TRBD1. Germline V lookup: CDR1 MNHEY, CDR2 SMNVEV (reference sequence). V lost 6 bases to trimming and J lost 7 bases; unmatched junction nucleotides: 10. The length of the CDR3 is 14 residues. The CDR3: CASSLFGTGREQYF. The CDR3 coding sequence is TGTGCCAGCAGCCTTTTCGGGACAGGGAGAGAGCAGTACTTC.

The V call is TRBV3-1 (or the pseudogene TRBV3-2), the J call TRBJ2-2; no reliable D call. Per the germline V gene, CDR1 is LGHDT and CDR2 is YNNKEL (reference sequence). CDR3 length: 14 residues. With 1 base removed from V and 1 base from J, the gap between germline ends came to 4 bases. CDR3 coding DNA: TGTGCCAGCAGCCAAGGAGTGAACACCGGGGAGCTGTTTTTT. As protein: CASSQGVNTGELFF.

The rearrangement uses TRBV30 and TRBJ1-2; 9 bases are shared with TRBD1. V shed 7 bases and J 7 bases; nucleotides not matched to a gene: 10. Germline V gives CDR1 GTSNPN, CDR2 SVGIG (reference sequence). This CDR3 region has 13 residues. CDR3 residues: CAFPDRGGSGYTF. CDR3 in DNA: TGTGCCTTCCCGGACAGGGGAGGGAGTGGCTACACCTTC.

The chain has TRBV19 and TRBJ2-5; 11 bases are shared with TRBD1. Germline-derived CDR1 and CDR2 are LNHDA and SQIVND (reference sequence). This CDR3 has 16 residues. V lost 5 bases, J lost 4 bases, and 9 bases stayed unmatched. CDR3: CASSGERTGGGETQYF. As DNA, the CDR3 is TGTGCCAGTAGTGGGGAACGGACAGGGGGCGGAGAGACCCAGTACTTC.

The J gene is TRBJ2-1, the V gene TRBV13, with 7 nucleotides matching TRBD1. Germline V lookup: CDR1 PRHDT, CDR2 FYEKMQ (reference sequence). This CDR3 spans 18 amino acids. V shed 1 base and J 0 bases; nucleotides not matched to a gene: 9. The CDR3: CASSLVAARGSSYNEQFF. As DNA, the CDR3 is TGTGCCAGCAGCTTAGTAGCTGCCAGGGGGAGCTCCTACAATGAGCAGTTCTTC.

This clone appeared a few times. V and J are TRBV5-1 and TRBJ2-2; a weak D match, TRBD2 (5 bases). Germline CDR1 reads SGHRS; CDR2 reads YFSETQ. Trimming stripped 0 bases from V and 5 bases from J, with 11 bases between. The CDR3 spans 15 residues. The CDR3 spells CASSLGASRTGELFF. In DNA, the CDR3 is TGCGCCAGCAGCTTGGGAGCTAGCAGAACCGGGGAGCTGTTTTTT.

The rearrangement links TRBV7-8 to TRBJ2-1; D remains ambiguous. In germline, CDR1 is SGHVS, CDR2 FQNEAQ. The CDR3 sequence is 16 residues long. V lost 3 bases, J lost 2 bases, and 14 bases lay in between. The DNA of the CDR3 is TGTGCCAGCAGCTTCGAGCGAATTCTCCCCTACAATGAGCAGTTCTTC. Translation: CASSFERILPYNEQFF.

V usage is TRBV18 and J usage is TRBJ1-2; D uncertain. Germline CDR1 reads KGHSH; CDR2 reads LQKENI. CDR3 length: 14 amino acids. The ends were cut back, 6 bases at V and 6 bases at J, with 17 bases in the middle. For the CDR3, the DNA is TGTGCCAGCTCTCAAGGGAGGGATGAGGATGGCTACACCTTC. This gives the protein CASSQGRDEDGYTF.

The chain recombines TRBV4-1 with TRBJ1-4; the match to TRBD1 covers 9 bases. The CDR3 runs to 14 residues. V trimming: 4 bases; J trimming: 6 bases; junction bases outside the gene matches: 3. The germline V gene has CDR1 MGHRA and CDR2 YSYEKL. The CDR3 bases are TGCGCCAGCAGCCGGACAGGGGATGATGAAAAACTGTTTTTT. This codes for CASSRTGDDEKLFF.

A single count supports this clone. The chain couples TRBV6-4 to TRBJ2-3; D may be TRBD2 (6 bases). V lost 7 bases, J lost 0 bases, and 14 bases lay in between. The CDR3 spans 15 residues. CDR1 and CDR2 (germline): MRHNA, SNTAGT. The CDR3 region is CASKRDFSSTDTQYF. As DNA, the CDR3 is TGTGCCAGCAAGAGGGACTTCTCTAGCACAGATACGCAGTATTTT.

The V and J genes are TRBV6-5 and TRBJ2-2, with no clear D. CDR1 and CDR2 from the germline V gene are MNHEY and SVGAGI. The CDR3 extends over 14 amino acids. Trimming took 5 bases from V and 4 from J, leaving 11 bases between them. The CDR3 reads CASSRVPSTGELFF. The CDR3 coding sequence is TGTGCCAGCAGTCGTGTTCCCAGCACCGGGGAGCTGTTTTTT.

The chain is built from TRBV6-4 and TRBJ2-1; 11 bases map to TRBD2. V gave up 6 bases and J gave up 4 bases; unmatched junction bases: 5. CDR3 length: 15 amino acids. Germline-derived CDR1 and CDR2 are MRHNA and SNTAGT. The CDR3, as DNA: TGTGCCAGCAGCACGGGACTAGCGGAATACAATGAGCAGTTCTTC. It yields the protein CASSTGLAEYNEQFF.

The rearrangement links TRBV10-1 to TRBJ2-3, with D possibly being TRBD2 (5 bases). V gave up 6 bases and J gave up 1 base, with 11 bases separating them. Per the germline V gene, CDR1 is WNHNN and CDR2 is SYGVQD (reference sequence). The CDR3 has 14 residues. In DNA form, the CDR3 reads TGCGCCAGCAGCACTAGAAAGGGCACAGATACGCAGTATTTT. This codes for CASSTRKGTDTQYF.

The chain employs TRBV28 and TRBJ2-3; D uncertain. This CDR3 has 12 residues. The V and J ends lost 5 bases and 3 bases respectively, with 6 bases between them. The germline V gene has CDR1 MDHEN and CDR2 SYDVKM. CDR3 protein: CASSLQTDTQYF. In DNA, the CDR3 is TGTGCCAGCAGTCTACAGACAGATACGCAGTATTTT.

The rearrangement joins TRBV19 to TRBJ1-2, with D unresolved. Germline-derived CDR1 and CDR2 are LNHDA and SQIVND (reference sequence). Trimming pared 7 bases from V and 4 bases from J, leaving 10 bases between. This CDR3 contains 12 residues. CDR3 nucleotide sequence: TGTGCCAGTAAGACATTCGCCTATGGCTACACCTTC. Its protein product is CASKTFAYGYTF. The whole variable domain, remainder taken from reference TRBV19 and TRBJ1-2, is DGGITQSPKYLFRKEGQNVTLSCEQNLNHDAMYWYRQDPGQGLRLIYYSQIVNDFQKGDIAEGYSVSREKKESFPLTVTSAQKNPTAFYLCASKTFAYGYTFGSGTRLTVV.

CDR3 nucleotide sequence: TGTGCCAGCAGTTTAGGGGCAGGGTTTAACTATGGCTACACCTTC. Protein sequence: CASSLGAGFNYGYTF. The V gene is TRBV28, the J gene TRBJ1-2; possible D gene TRBD1, 5 bases. Trimming stripped 2 bases from V and 1 base from J, with 11 bases between. The CDR3 consists of 15 residues. Germline V gives CDR1 MDHEN, CDR2 SYDVKM.

The chain uses TRBV20-1 and TRBJ1-5, with 9 bases fitting TRBD1. CDR1 is DFQATT and CDR2 is SNEGSKA in the germline V gene (reference sequence). The CDR3 is 15 amino acids. The trim removed 3 bases at V and 10 bases at J, leaving 13 bases unmatched. CDR3 in amino acids: CSASPPGTGLRPQHF. The CDR3 DNA is TGCAGTGCTAGTCCTCCGGGGACAGGGTTGCGACCCCAGCATTTT.

The chain recombines TRBV14 with TRBJ1-2, with D possibly matching TRBD1 (5 bases). V lost 2 bases, J lost 10 bases, and 11 bases lay in between. The CDR3 sequence is 12 residues long. Germline-derived CDR1 and CDR2 are SGHDN and FVKESK. CDR3 protein: CASSQYQGDYTF. DNA for the CDR3: TGTGCCAGCAGCCAATATCAGGGCGACTACACCTTC.

The CDR3, as DNA: TGTGCCAGCAGTTTAGGAGCGGGATTCGTCACAGATACGCAGTATTTT. Its translation: CASSLGAGFVTDTQYF. This chain joins TRBV6-5 and TRBJ2-3; 7 nucleotides align to TRBD2. Trimming at V came to 4 bases and at J to 2 bases, leaving 9 bases not matched to a gene. The CDR3 has 16 amino acids. Germline V gives CDR1 MNHEY, CDR2 SVGAGI.

The chain recombines TRBV5-1 with TRBJ2-1, with D possibly matching TRBD1 (5 bases). Germline CDR1 reads SGHRS; CDR2 reads YFSETQ. The CDR3 consists of 14 residues. The ends were cut back, 2 bases at V and 12 bases at J, with 18 bases in the middle. The CDR3 region is CASSLGASSMRQFF. Written as DNA, the CDR3 is TGCGCCAGCAGCTTAGGGGCCTCCTCAATGAGGCAGTTCTTC.

This CDR3 is CASSLSAYLAESSYEQYF. The CDR3 DNA reads as TGTGCCAGCAGTTTATCAGCCTACTTAGCGGAGAGCTCCTACGAGCAGTACTTC. The chain has TRBV27 and TRBJ2-7; D possibly corresponds to TRBD2 (6 bases). This CDR3 region has 18 residues. Germline V gene lookup returns CDR1 MNHEY and CDR2 SMNVEV (reference sequence). V was cut by 0 bases and J by 0 bases, with 18 bases left in between.

In this sample, this clone turned up a few times. The chain carries TRBV19 and TRBJ2-7; 13 bases are shared with TRBD2. Germline values: CDR1 LNHDA, CDR2 SQIVND (reference sequence). The CDR3 loop spans 16 amino acids. V gave up 3 bases and J gave up 3 bases; unmatched junction bases: 5. This CDR3 is CASSIRTSGSFYEQYF. CDR3 sequence (DNA): TGTGCCAGTAGTATTAGGACTAGCGGGAGTTTCTACGAGCAGTACTTC.